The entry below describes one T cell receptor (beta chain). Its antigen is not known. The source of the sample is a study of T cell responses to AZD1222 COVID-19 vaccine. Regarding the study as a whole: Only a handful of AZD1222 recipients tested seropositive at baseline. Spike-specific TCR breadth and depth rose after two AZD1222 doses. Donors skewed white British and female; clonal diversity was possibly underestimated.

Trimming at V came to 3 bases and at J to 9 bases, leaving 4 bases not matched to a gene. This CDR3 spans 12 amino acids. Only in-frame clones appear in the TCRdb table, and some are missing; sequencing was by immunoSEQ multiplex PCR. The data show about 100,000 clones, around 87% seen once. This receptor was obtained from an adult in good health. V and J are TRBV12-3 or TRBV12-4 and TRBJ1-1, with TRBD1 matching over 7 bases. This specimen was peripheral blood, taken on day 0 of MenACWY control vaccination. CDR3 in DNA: TGTGCCAGCAGTTTCCGGGACAGACAAGCTTTCTTT. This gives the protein CASSFRDRQAFF.